This TCR beta chain was captured by sequencing in a study of blood T cells in healthy people across ages. Researchers isolated at least 7 million PBMCs per sample. The CDR3 consists of 13 residues. V was cut by 7 bases and J by 3 bases, with 12 bases left in between. The germline V gene encodes CDR1 SNHLY and CDR2 FYNNEI. Sample-barcoded 5' priming and a J-beta primer mix drove a second PCR of about 6 to 11 cycles. TCRdb re-derived calls from the 5' RACE reads in MiXCR, one entry per CDR3 protein. The table has 780,000 or so distinct CDR3 sequences, more than 55% seen once. Material for sequencing was blood. This TCR was sampled from a man between 40 and 49 years old in good health. The J gene is TRBJ1-2, the V gene TRBV2; no firm D call. The CDR3 loop is CASNIPEDYGYTF. CDR3 coding DNA: TGTGCCAGCAACATTCCAGAGGACTATGGCTACACCTTC.